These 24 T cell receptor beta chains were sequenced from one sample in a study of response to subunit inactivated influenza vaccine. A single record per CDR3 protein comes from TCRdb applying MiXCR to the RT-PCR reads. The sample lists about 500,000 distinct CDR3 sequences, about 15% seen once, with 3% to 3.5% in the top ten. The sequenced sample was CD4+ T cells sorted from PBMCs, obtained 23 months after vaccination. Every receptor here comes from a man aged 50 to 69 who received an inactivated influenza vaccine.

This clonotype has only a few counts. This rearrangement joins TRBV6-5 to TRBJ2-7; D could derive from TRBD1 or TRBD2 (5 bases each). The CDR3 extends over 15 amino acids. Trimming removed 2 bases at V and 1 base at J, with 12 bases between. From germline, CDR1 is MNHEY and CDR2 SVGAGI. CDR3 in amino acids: CASSYRSGASYEQYF. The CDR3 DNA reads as TGTGCCAGCAGTTACAGGTCCGGGGCATCCTACGAGCAGTACTTC.

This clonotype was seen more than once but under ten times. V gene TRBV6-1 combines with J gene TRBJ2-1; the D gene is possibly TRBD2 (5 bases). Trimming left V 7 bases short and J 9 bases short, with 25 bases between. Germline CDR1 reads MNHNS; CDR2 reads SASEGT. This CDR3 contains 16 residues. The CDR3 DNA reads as TGTGCCAGCACCCCCGACTGGGCCCAAGCGAGCGGTGAGCAGTTCTTC. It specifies CASTPDWAQASGEQFF.

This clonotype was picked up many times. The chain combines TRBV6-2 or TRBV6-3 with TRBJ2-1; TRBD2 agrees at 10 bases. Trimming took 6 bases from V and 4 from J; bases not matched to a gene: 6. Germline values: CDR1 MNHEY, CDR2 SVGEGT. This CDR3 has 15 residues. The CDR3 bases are TGTGCCAGCAGAGAAGCGGGGGGGCAGTACAATGAGCAGTTCTTC. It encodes CASREAGGQYNEQFF.

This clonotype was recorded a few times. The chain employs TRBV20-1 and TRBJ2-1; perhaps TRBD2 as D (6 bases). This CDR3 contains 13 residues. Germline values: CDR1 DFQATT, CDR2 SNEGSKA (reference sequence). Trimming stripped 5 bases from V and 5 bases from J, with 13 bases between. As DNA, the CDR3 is TGCAGTGCTTTTAGCGGATTCCACAATGAGCAGTTCTTC. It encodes CSAFSGFHNEQFF.

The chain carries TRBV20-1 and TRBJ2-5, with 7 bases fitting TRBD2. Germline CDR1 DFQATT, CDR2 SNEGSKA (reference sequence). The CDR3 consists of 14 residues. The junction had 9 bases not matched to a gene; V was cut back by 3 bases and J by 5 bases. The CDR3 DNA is TGCAGTGCTAGTCTAGCGGCGAGATCGGAGACCCAGTACTTC. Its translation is CSASLAARSETQYF.

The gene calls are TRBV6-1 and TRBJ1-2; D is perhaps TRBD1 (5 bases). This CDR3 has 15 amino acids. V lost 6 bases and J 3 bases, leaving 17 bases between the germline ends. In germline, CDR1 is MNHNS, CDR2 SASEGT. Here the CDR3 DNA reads TGTGCCAGCAGCGCTAGCGGACAAGGAGACTATGGCTACACCTTC. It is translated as CASSASGQGDYGYTF.

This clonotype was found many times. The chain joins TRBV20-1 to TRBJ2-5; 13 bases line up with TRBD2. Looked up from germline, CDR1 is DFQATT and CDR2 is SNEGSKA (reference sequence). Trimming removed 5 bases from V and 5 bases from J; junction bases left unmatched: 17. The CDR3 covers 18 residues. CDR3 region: CSAVVGWTSGRKRETQYF. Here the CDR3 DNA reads TGCAGTGCTGTCGTGGGGTGGACTAGCGGGAGAAAGAGGGAGACCCAGTACTTC.

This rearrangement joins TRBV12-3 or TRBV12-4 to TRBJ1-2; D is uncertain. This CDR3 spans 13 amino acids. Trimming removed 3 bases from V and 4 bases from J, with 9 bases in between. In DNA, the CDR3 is TGTGCCAGCAGTTTCTCTAATGCCTATGGCTACACCTTC. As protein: CASSFSNAYGYTF.

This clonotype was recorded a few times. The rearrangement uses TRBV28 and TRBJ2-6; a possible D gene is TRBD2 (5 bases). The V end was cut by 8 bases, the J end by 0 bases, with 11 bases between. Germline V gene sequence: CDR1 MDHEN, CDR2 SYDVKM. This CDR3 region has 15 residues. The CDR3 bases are TGTGCCAGCCGAATCCGGGACTCTGGGGCCAACGTCCTGACTTTC. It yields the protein CASRIRDSGANVLTF.

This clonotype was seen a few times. The CDR3 reads CASSSLGAGELFF. CDR3 nucleotides: TGTGCCAGCAGCTCCCTTGGGGCCGGGGAGCTGTTTTTT. This chain joins TRBV7-9 and TRBJ2-2; D is undetermined. This CDR3 contains 13 residues. The germline V and J ends were trimmed by 4 bases and 6 bases, with 9 bases remaining between them. The germline V gene encodes CDR1 SEHNR and CDR2 FQNEAQ (reference sequence).

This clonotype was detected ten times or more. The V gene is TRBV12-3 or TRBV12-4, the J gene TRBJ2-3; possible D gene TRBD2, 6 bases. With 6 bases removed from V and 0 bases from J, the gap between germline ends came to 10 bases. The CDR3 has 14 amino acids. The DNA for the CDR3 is TGTGCCAGCAGCGGGACTTCTAGCACAGATACGCAGTATTTT. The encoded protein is CASSGTSSTDTQYF.

This CDR3 reads CASSQMDSISGNTIYF. The DNA of the CDR3 is TGCGCCAGCAGCCAGATGGACAGCATCTCTGGAAACACCATATATTTT. The V and J genes are TRBV4-3 and TRBJ1-3; D may be TRBD1 (6 bases). The CDR3 contains 16 residues. Per the germline V gene, CDR1 is LGHNA and CDR2 is YSLEER. V lost 3 bases to trimming and J lost 0 bases, with 12 bases between them.

The CDR3 DNA reads TGTGCCAGCTCACCCTTTGACGGCTATGGCTACACCTTC. Its protein is CASSPFDGYGYTF. The rearrangement joins TRBV18 to TRBJ1-2; D remains unclear. CDR1 and CDR2 from the germline V gene are KGHSH and LQKENI. The V and J ends lost 3 bases and 4 bases respectively, with 9 bases between them. This CDR3 has 13 residues.

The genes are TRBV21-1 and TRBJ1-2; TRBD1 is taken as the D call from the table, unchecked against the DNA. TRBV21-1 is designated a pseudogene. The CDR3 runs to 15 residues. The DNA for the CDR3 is TGTGCCAGCAGCGAATTCCGACAGGGTTGGTCTGGCTACACCTTC. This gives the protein CASSEFRQGWSGYTF.

Here the CDR3 reads CASRGQDLAKNIQYF. For the CDR3, the DNA is TGTGCCAGCAGGGGACAGGATCTAGCCAAAAACATTCAGTACTTC. The chain links TRBV12-3 or TRBV12-4 to TRBJ2-4, with 8 bases identical to TRBD1. The CDR3 consists of 15 residues. V lost 6 bases, J lost 0 bases, and 4 bases stayed unmatched.

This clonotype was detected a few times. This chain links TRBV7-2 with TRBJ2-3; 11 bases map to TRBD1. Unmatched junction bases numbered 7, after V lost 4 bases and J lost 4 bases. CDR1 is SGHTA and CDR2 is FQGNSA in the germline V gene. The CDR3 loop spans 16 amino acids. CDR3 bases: TGTGCCAGCAGCTCGACCGGGACAGGGGGAGCAGATACGCAGTATTTT. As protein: CASSSTGTGGADTQYF.

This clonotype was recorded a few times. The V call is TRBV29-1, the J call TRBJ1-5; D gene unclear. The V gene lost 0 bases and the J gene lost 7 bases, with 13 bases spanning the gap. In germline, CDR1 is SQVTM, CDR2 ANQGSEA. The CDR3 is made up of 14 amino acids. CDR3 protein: CSVEDRPAEQPQHF. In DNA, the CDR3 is TGCAGCGTTGAAGATAGGCCAGCGGAACAGCCCCAGCATTTT.

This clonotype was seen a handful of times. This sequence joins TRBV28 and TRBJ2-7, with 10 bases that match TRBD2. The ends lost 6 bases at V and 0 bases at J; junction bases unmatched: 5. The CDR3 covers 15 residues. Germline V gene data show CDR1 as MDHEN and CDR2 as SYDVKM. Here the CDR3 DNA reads TGTGCCAGCAGAATACTAGCGGGGAGCTCCTACGAGCAGTACTTC. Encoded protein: CASRILAGSSYEQYF.

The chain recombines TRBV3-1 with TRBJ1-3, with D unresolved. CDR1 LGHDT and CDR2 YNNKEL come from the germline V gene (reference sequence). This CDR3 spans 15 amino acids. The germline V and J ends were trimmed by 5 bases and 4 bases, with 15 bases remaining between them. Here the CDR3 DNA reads TGTGCCAGCAGCGCCTCTTGGGCTGGAGGAAACACCATATATTTT. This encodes CASSASWAGGNTIYF.

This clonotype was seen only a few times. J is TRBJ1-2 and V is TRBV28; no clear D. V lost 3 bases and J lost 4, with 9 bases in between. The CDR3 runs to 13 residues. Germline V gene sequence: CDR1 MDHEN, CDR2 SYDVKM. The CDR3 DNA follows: TGTGCCAGCAGTTTGAAGCCTCCCTATGGCTACACCTTC. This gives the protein CASSLKPPYGYTF.

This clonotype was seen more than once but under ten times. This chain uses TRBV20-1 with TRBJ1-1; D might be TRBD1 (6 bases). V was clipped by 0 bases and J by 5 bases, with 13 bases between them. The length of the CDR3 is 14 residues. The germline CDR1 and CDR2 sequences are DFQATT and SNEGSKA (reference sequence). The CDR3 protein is CSARDRQVGTEAFF. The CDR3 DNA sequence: TGCAGTGCTAGAGATAGACAGGTGGGGACTGAAGCTTTCTTT.

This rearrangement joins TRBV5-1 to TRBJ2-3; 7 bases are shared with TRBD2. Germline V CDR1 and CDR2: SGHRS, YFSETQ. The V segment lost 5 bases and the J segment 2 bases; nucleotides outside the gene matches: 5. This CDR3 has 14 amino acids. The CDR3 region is CASRTGGPTDTQYF. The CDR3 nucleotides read TGCGCCAGCAGGACGGGGGGACCCACAGATACGCAGTATTTT. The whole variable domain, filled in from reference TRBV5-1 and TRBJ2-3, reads KAGVTQTPRYLIKTRGQQVTLSCSPISGHRSVSWYQQTPGQGLQFLFEYFSETQRNKGNFPGRFSGRQFSNSRSEMNVSTLELGDSALYLCASRTGGPTDTQYFGPGTRLTVL.

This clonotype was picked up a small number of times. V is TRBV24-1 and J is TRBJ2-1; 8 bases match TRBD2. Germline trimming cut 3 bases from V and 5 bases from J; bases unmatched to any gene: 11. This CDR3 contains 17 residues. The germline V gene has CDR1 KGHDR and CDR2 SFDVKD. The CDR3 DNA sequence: TGTGCCACCAGTGATCCCAATATAGCGGGATTTAACAATGAGCAGTTCTTC. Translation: CATSDPNIAGFNNEQFF.

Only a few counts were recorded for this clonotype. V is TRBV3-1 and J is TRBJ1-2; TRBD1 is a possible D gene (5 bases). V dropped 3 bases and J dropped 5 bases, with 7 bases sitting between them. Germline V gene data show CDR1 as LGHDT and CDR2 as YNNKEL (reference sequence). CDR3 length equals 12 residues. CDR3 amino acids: CASSQTAYGYTF. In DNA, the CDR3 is TGTGCCAGCAGCCAGACAGCGTATGGCTACACCTTC.